Listed here are 8 T cell receptor beta chains from one sample, sequenced in a study of regulatory T cells in long-lasting Graves disease. Building the TCR beta libraries relied on iRepertoire HTBI primers, and CDR3 regions underwent Arm-PCR. TCRdb fed the multiplex PCR reads into MiXCR, producing one record per CDR3 protein. The sample has 400,000 to 450,000 distinct CDR3 sequences, about a quarter seen once; the top ten hold around 24%. Time point meaning: persistent/refractory GD, antithyroid drugs over 5 years with positive TRAb. PBMC-derived RNA was used for the TCR library. Sequenced here: peripheral blood mononuclear cells (PBMCs), sampled when the disease was refractory, from a patient treated with antithyroid drugs. The receptors shown here come from a female donor with Graves disease.

To note about this clonotype: Mismatch with germline at one junction end may stem from a read error. The genes are TRBV24-1 and TRBJ1-1, with D unresolved. The CDR3 is 13 residues long. Germline lookup yields CDR1 KGHDR and CDR2 SFDVKD. The CDR3: CATSQSINTEALF. DNA of the CDR3: TGTGCCACCAGTCAGAGCATTAACACTGAAGCTCTCTTT.

This clonotype is a singleton in its sample. Given a much more abundant clone one base away, this may be a read error. The chain joins TRBV20-1 to TRBJ2-7, with D perhaps matching TRBD2 (5 bases). Germline V gives CDR1 DFQATT, CDR2 SNEGSKA (reference sequence). The length of the CDR3 is 13 residues. This chain's CDR3 is CSARVSGAYGQYF. CDR3 bases: TGCAGTGCTAGAGTCAGCGGCGCCTACGGGCAGTACTTC.

The chain uses TRBV7-8 and TRBJ1-1; D perhaps matches TRBD1 (6 bases). This CDR3 is built from 18 residues. Trimming removed 5 bases from V and 1 base from J, with 23 bases in between. Germline-derived CDR1 and CDR2 are SGHVS and FQNEAQ. The CDR3 spells CASSTPVGTHNKNTEAFF. The CDR3 bases are TGTGCCAGCAGCACCCCAGTTGGGACACATAACAAGAACACTGAAGCTTTCTTT.

V is TRBV13 and J is TRBJ2-3, with 10 bases lining up with TRBD2. The junction had 19 bases not matched to a gene; V was cut back by 2 bases and J by 2 bases. Looked up from germline, CDR1 is PRHDT and CDR2 is FYEKMQ (reference sequence). The CDR3 loop spans 21 amino acids. The CDR3 DNA reads as TGTGCCAGCAGCTTATTTCTTGGGGTTGCTAGCGGGAGAGAGCACACAGATACGCAGTATTTT. It is translated as CASSLFLGVASGREHTDTQYF.

Points on this clonotype: A read error may explain this, as a much larger clone is one base away. The rearrangement uses TRBV28 and TRBJ2-7, with TRBD1 identical over 8 bases. J was trimmed by 2 bases and V by 4 bases; bases with no gene match: 10. This CDR3 is built from 16 residues. The V gene's germline CDR1 is MDHEN and CDR2 SYDVKM. The CDR3 loop reads CASSSKRTGPAYEQYF. CDR3 in DNA: TGTGCCAGCAGTTCCAAACGGACAGGGCCAGCCTACGAGCAGTACTTC.

This clonotype has only a few counts. This chain joins TRBV28 and TRBJ2-1; D gene ambiguous. The CDR3 has 15 amino acids. V shed 3 bases and J shed 7 bases, with 16 bases lying between them. Germline assignment: CDR1 MDHEN and CDR2 SYDVKM. The CDR3 spells CASSLSKVGPNEQFF. The CDR3 region has the DNA TGTGCCAGCAGTTTGTCAAAGGTGGGCCCTAATGAGCAGTTCTTC.

This clonotype came up many times. The chain couples TRBV6-1 to TRBJ2-7, with D possibly being TRBD1 or TRBD2 (5 bases each). This CDR3 spans 12 amino acids. From germline, CDR1 is MNHNS and CDR2 SASEGT. Trimming shortened V by 6 bases and J by 3 bases, and 9 bases separated the two germline ends. CDR3 sequence: CASRGRVYEQYF. The CDR3 coding sequence is TGTGCCAGCAGGGGACGGGTCTACGAGCAGTACTTC.

This clonotype has at least ten counts. The chain has TRBV7-2 and TRBJ2-7; D is unclear. The CDR3 loop spans 17 amino acids. The V gene's germline CDR1 is SGHTA and CDR2 FQGNSA. Trimming took off 0 bases at V and 2 bases at J, with 17 bases between the two ends. CDR3 nucleotide sequence: TGTGCCAGCAGCTTAGCGCTCGGCCAGGCCTCAACCTACGAGCAGTACTTC. Protein product: CASSLALGQASTYEQYF.